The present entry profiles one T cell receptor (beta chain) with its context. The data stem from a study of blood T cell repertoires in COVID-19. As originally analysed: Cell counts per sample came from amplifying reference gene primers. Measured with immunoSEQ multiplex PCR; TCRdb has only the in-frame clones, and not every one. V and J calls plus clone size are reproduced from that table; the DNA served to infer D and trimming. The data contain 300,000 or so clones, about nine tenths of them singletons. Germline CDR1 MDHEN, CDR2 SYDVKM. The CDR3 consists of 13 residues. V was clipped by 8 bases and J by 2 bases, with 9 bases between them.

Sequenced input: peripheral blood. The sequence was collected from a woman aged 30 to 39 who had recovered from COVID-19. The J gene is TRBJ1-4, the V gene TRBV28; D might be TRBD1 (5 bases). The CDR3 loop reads CASLGGTNEKLFF. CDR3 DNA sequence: TGTGCCAGCCTCGGGGGGACTAATGAAAAACTGTTTTTT. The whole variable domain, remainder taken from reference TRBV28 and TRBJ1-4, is DVKVTQSSRYLVKRTGEKVFLECVQDMDHENMFWYRQDPGLGLRLIYFSYDVKMKEKGDIPEGYSVSREKKERFSLILESASTNQTSMYLCASLGGTNEKLFFGSGTQLSVL.